This T cell receptor (beta chain) came from a study of cytotoxic CD8 clonotypes in ibrutinib-treated CLL. Study at large: On average, each sample had 255,043 productive templates and more than 85,000 productive rearrangements. Study-wide points: Upon ibrutinib response clonality rose, and upon progression it fell back toward baseline. Treatment left the uncommon public clonotypes either contracted or stable in frequency.

V was pared by 2 bases and J by 5 bases, with 6 bases between. The length of the CDR3 is 13 residues. Germline V gene sequence: CDR1 MNHEY, CDR2 SVGAGI. A note on this clone: Antigen unknown.

Measured with immunoSEQ multiplex PCR; TCRdb has only the in-frame clones, and not every one. The table shows around 92,000 clones, with 75% to 80% occurring only once. The sequences come from PBMCs, collected after 24 months of ibrutinib treatment. The sequence derives from a human donor with chronic lymphocytic leukemia. The chain links TRBV6-5 to TRBJ2-2; D is undetermined. The CDR3 region has the DNA TGTGCCAGCAGTTACCGGGTTACCGGGGAGCTGTTTTTT. Its protein product is CASSYRVTGELFF.